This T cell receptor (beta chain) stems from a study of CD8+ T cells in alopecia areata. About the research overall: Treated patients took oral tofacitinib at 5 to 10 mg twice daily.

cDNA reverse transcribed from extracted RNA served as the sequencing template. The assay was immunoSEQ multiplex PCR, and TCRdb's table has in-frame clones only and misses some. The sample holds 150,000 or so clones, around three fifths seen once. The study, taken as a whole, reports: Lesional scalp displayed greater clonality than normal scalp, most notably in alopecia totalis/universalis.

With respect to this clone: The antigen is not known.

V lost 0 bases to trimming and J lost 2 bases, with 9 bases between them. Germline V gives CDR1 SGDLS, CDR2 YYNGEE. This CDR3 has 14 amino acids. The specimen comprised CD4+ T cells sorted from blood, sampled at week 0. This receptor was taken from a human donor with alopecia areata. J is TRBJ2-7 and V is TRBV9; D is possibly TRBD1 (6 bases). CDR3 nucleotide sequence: TGTGCCAGCAGCGTAGGGCAGGGGACCTACGAGCAGTACTTC. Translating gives CASSVGQGTYEQYF.